This T cell receptor beta chain was recovered during a study of T cells after yellow fever vaccination (dated by TCRdb to the late 2010s). Study-wide context: The SMART-Seq v4 Ultra Low Input RNA kit was used to prepare libraries from fractions with low cell numbers. Blood was collected at multiple timepoints before and after primary and secondary immunization, and bulk PBMC replicates and cell subsets were isolated. To follow T-cell clones before and after primary and booster YFV17D yellow fever vaccination, bulk TCR alpha and beta repertoires were sequenced over time. Two healthy male donors made up the cohort, one aged 18 to 29 years and the other aged 30 to 39 years.

Taken with the paper, the label for treatment or condition translates to: live attenuated yellow fever vaccine strain. A standard Ficoll-Paque protocol was used to isolate PBMCs from peripheral blood. CD4 and CD8 T-cell fractions were isolated with Dynabeads CD4 and CD8 positive selection kits. TriZol was used to extract RNA from bulk PBMCs, CD4 and CD8 fractions, and dextramer-positive and dextramer-negative fractions. In the case of this clonotype: There is no known antigen for this receptor. One base away there is no much larger clone; base qualities are not given.

Broader findings and caveats from the paper: Because abundant contaminating clonotypes from the bulk population could be contained in FACS-sorted repertoires, computational filtering was required. The secondary T-cell response was found to be weaker but faster than the primary response, with a peak reached on day 5 rather than on day 15. Most clones expanded after primary vaccination (approximately 97% of CD4 and approximately 86% of CD8) were re-detected after the booster, suggesting that broad memory maintenance occurred. A small fraction of clonotypes showed up in both the CD4 and CD8 compartments, probably as a result of convergent recombination. Because the study included only a couple of donors, the extent to which the findings can be generalized is limited.

V is clipped by 5 bases and J by 1 base, and the sequence between their germline boundaries is 11 bases long. The CDR3 goes from the cysteine to the phenylalanine over 14 residues. Of all the DNA, just the CDR3 is kept, 42 bases in frame from base 1. From the germline V gene, CDR1 is SGHTA and CDR2 is FQGNSA. Instrument used: Illumina NovaSeq 6000. TCR cDNA was synthesized by 5'RACE template switching, through which a universal primer site and unique molecular identifiers were introduced. Priming for cDNA synthesis came from both the TCR alpha and TCR beta constant segments. Two PCR steps were used to amplify libraries, with sample barcodes and sequencing adapters being added in the second step. Sequencing of libraries was performed on Illumina HiSeq 2500 (2x100 bp) or NovaSeq (2x150 bp). The authors processed their data as follows. MIGEC was used to demultiplex reads and collapse the reads into UMI consensus sequences, and MiXCR was used for V(D)J alignment. Clonotypes responding to the vaccine were identified with edgeR on replicate PBMC samples, with the criteria of FDR below 0.01 and a log2 fold change above 5 up to day 15. Each bulk clonotype was labeled CD4 or CD8 based on which sequenced repertoire, CD4 or CD8, contained the clonotype at higher abundance. The public sequencing data were trimmed at Q25 with fastp and processed into clonotypes with MiXCR by TCRdb, which kept only in-frame beta chains. Merged by CDR3 protein, the rows form single entries marked with the most common genes and DNA. The V and J calls, along with clone size, are taken from TCRdb and not from the paper's own processing. This sample gives about 340,000 distinct CDR3 sequences in total; around 13% of them show up just once. 2.5% to 4% of the sample lies in the top ten.

Rearrangement joined TRBV7-2 to TRBJ2-5, and the D gene may be TRBD1, 6 bases matching. Sequenced here: CD4+ T cells sorted from PBMCs, sampled 15 days after the yellow fever booster vaccination. This receptor was obtained from a man aged 18 to 30 who received the YFV17D yellow fever vaccine. The CDR3 here reads CASSPRRGQETQYF. Read as DNA, the sequence is TGTGCCAGCAGCCCTCGCAGGGGCCAAGAGACCCAGTACTTC.